These 26 T cell receptor beta chains share one sample of origin, sequenced in a study of T cell repertoires in cytomegalovirus infection. Each CDR3 protein gets one entry after TCRdb re-called the reads with MiXCR. Among 290,000 or so distinct CDR3 sequences listed, about 23% were seen once. Material: PBMCs. The receptors were gathered from a human donor in good health (CMV status not recorded). Some clones in this sample may be carry-over from other donors' samples.

Many counts were recorded for this clonotype. V gene TRBV7-4 combines with J gene TRBJ1-2; no clear D. V shed 0 bases and J shed 4 bases, with 15 bases lying between them. Germline CDR1 and CDR2: SGHVT and SQSDAQ. This CDR3 has 16 amino acids. The CDR3 loop reads CASSLACLTIGYGYTF. The CDR3 DNA reads TGTGCCAGCAGCTTAGCCTGTCTTACTATCGGCTATGGCTACACCTTC.

The gene calls are TRBV5-5 and TRBJ2-1; 8 nucleotides agree with TRBD2. Germline CDR1 reads SGHKS; CDR2 reads YYEKEE (reference sequence). V was pared by 2 bases and J by 0 bases, with 4 bases of the junction left unmatched. The CDR3 spans 16 residues. CDR3 nucleotides: TGTGCCAGCAGCTTAACCGGGAGGGCCTCCTACAATGAGCAGTTCTTC. The encoded protein is CASSLTGRASYNEQFF.

This clonotype was counted a few times. The V and J genes are TRBV20-1 and TRBJ2-3, with D perhaps TRBD1 or TRBD2 (5 bases each). Germline CDR1 DFQATT, CDR2 SNEGSKA (reference sequence). The CDR3 spans 14 residues. Trimming left V 2 bases short and J 6 bases short, with 15 bases between. This CDR3 reads CSARSTGRVDTQYF. The CDR3 nucleotides read TGCAGTGCTAGATCCACGGGGCGGGTGGATACGCAGTATTTT.

The V gene is TRBV7-3, the J gene TRBJ2-7; D assignment may be TRBD1 or TRBD2 (7 bases each). V lost 5 bases to trimming and J lost 5 bases, with 16 bases between them. Germline lookup yields CDR1 SGHTA and CDR2 FQGTGA. The CDR3 is made up of 14 amino acids. In DNA form, the CDR3 reads TGTGCCAGCAGCCTCAGGGGGGGGCTCGACGAGCAGTACTTC. Amino acid sequence: CASSLRGGLDEQYF.

The CDR3 DNA reads as TGCGCCAGCAGCCAAGGAGCCACAGATACGCAGTATTTT. It is translated as CASSQGATDTQYF. The chain couples TRBV4-3 to TRBJ2-3; D call uncertain. The CDR3 has 13 residues. V lost 1 base and J lost 2, with 4 bases in between. Germline CDR1 reads LGHNA; CDR2 reads YSLEER.

The chain couples TRBV7-3 to TRBJ2-1; 11 bases line up with TRBD2. The CDR3 runs 15 residues. CDR1 SGHTA and CDR2 FQGTGA come from the germline V gene. Trimming at V came to 5 bases and at J to 5 bases, leaving 5 bases not matched to a gene. The CDR3 loop is CASSPLAGGDNEQFF. Here the CDR3 DNA reads TGTGCCAGCAGCCCGCTAGCGGGGGGCGACAATGAGCAGTTCTTC.

This clonotype has more than one count but fewer than ten. The chain has TRBV11-2 and TRBJ2-7; TRBD2 agrees at 10 bases. The V segment lost 3 bases and the J segment 6 bases; nucleotides outside the gene matches: 5. The CDR3 loop spans 14 amino acids. Germline V gives CDR1 SGHAT, CDR2 FQNNGV. The CDR3 loop reads CASSLTSGWPEQYF. The DNA for the CDR3 is TGTGCCAGCAGCTTGACTAGCGGGTGGCCCGAGCAGTACTTC. Using reference TRBV11-2 and TRBJ2-7 for the parts outside the CDR3, the full variable domain is EAGVAQSPRYKIIEKRQSVAFWCNPISGHATLYWYQQILGQGPKLLIQFQNNGVVDDSQLPKDRFSAERLKGVDSTLKIQPAKLEDSAVYLCASSLTSGWPEQYFGPGTRLTVT.

The rearrangement joins TRBV28 to TRBJ1-6, with D maybe TRBD1 (6 bases). Germline V gives CDR1 MDHEN, CDR2 SYDVKM. The CDR3 runs 14 residues. V lost 10 bases and J lost 9, with 19 bases in between. CDR3 sequence reads: CATPGEGRGSPLHF. The CDR3 DNA is TGTGCCACTCCAGGGGAGGGACGGGGTTCACCCCTCCACTTT.

This clonotype was seen only a few times. V usage is TRBV7-6 and J usage is TRBJ2-5; D unresolved. The germline gives CDR1 SGHVS, CDR2 FNYEAQ. The CDR3 has 13 residues. V was clipped by 2 bases and J by 5 bases, with 9 bases between them. The CDR3 is CASSLPPEETQYF. The CDR3 DNA sequence: TGTGCCAGCAGCTTACCCCCCGAGGAGACCCAGTACTTC.

The table lists this clonotype with a few counts. The rearrangement links TRBV2 to TRBJ2-2; D could derive from TRBD1 or TRBD2 (5 bases each). The CDR3 is 14 residues long. Trimming removed 2 bases at V and 7 bases at J, with 11 bases between. CDR1 is SNHLY, CDR2 FYNNEI, per germline. The CDR3 region is CASSESGTIGELFF. CDR3 nucleotide sequence: TGTGCCAGCAGTGAAAGTGGGACGATCGGGGAGCTGTTTTTT. Filled out from reference TRBV2 and TRBJ2-2, the complete variable domain reads EPEVTQTPSHQVTQMGQEVILRCVPISNHLYFYWYRQILGQKVEFLVSFYNNEISEKSEIFDDQFSVERPDGSNFTLKIRSTKLEDSAMYFCASSESGTIGELFFGEGSRLTVL.

The chain couples TRBV7-2 to TRBJ1-4; TRBD1 matches at 10 bases. This CDR3 contains 15 residues. V lost 4 bases and J lost 7; bases outside the gene matches: 6. Germline-derived CDR1 and CDR2 are SGHTA and FQGNSA. The CDR3 loop reads CASSSGTGVTEKLFF. DNA of the CDR3: TGTGCCAGCAGCTCCGGGACAGGGGTTACTGAAAAACTGTTTTTT.

There are a few counts of this clonotype. The genes are TRBV24-1 and TRBJ1-1; no reliable D call. The CDR3 is made up of 15 amino acids. The germline V gene has CDR1 KGHDR and CDR2 SFDVKD. V lost 3 bases, J lost 1 base, and 11 bases lay in between. The CDR3 sequence is CATSDPSGGNTEAFF. The CDR3 nucleotides read TGTGCCACCAGTGATCCTTCCGGTGGGAACACTGAAGCTTTCTTT.

This clonotype was observed a few times. The chain employs TRBV7-4 and TRBJ2-7; TRBD2 aligns across 11 bases. The CDR3 has 18 amino acids. Per the germline V gene, CDR1 is SGHVT and CDR2 is SQSDAQ. V lost 1 base to trimming and J lost 1 base; unmatched junction nucleotides: 9. The CDR3 region has the DNA TGTGCCAGCAGCTTAGTCAGAAGGCTAGCGGGAGGATCCTACGAGCAGTACTTC. Residues: CASSLVRRLAGGSYEQYF.

The CDR3 loop reads CAISEVAGGDDYGYTF. The CDR3, as DNA: TGTGCCATCAGCGAGGTAGCAGGGGGCGATGACTATGGCTACACCTTC. The V call is TRBV10-3, the J call TRBJ1-2, with 8 nucleotides matching TRBD1. Germline CDR1 and CDR2: ENHRY and SYGVKD. This CDR3 is built from 16 residues. V gave up 6 bases and J gave up 3 bases; unmatched junction bases: 12.

The V gene is TRBV28, the J gene TRBJ2-3; D is unclear. Trimming removed 6 bases from V and 2 bases from J, with 15 bases in between. Germline CDR1 is MDHEN and CDR2 is SYDVKM. The CDR3 contains 15 residues. The CDR3: CASRTQWSVTDTQYF. The CDR3 coding sequence is TGTGCCAGCAGGACACAGTGGAGTGTCACAGATACGCAGTATTTT.

This clonotype was picked up a small number of times. The junction and the germline gene differ at one end; a read error may be behind it. The rearrangement uses TRBV5-6 and TRBJ1-1; 10 bases agree with TRBD1. The CDR3 consists of 15 residues. Germline V lookup: CDR1 SGHDT, CDR2 YYEEEE. DNA for the CDR3: TGTGCCAGCAGCGAATTGGGACAGGGGAACGCTGAAGCTTTCTTT. It yields the protein CASSELGQGNAEAFF. The full variable domain, rest sourced from reference TRBV5-6 and TRBJ1-1, is DAGVTQSPTHLIKTRGQQVTLRCSPKSGHDTVSWYQQALGQGPQFIFQYYEEEERQRGNFPDRFSGHQFPNYSSELNVNALLLGDSALYLCASSELGQGNAEAFFGQGTRLTVV.

This clonotype was found many times. The chain links TRBV7-9 to TRBJ2-3; maybe TRBD2 (5 bases). V was clipped by 5 bases and J by 0 bases, with 9 bases between them. The CDR3 totals 14 residues. CDR1 SEHNR and CDR2 FQNEAQ come from the germline V gene (reference sequence). This chain's CDR3 is CASSPSGSTDTQYF. CDR3 DNA: TGTGCCAGCAGCCCGAGCGGAAGCACAGATACGCAGTATTTT.

The rearrangement links TRBV12-3 or TRBV12-4 to TRBJ1-2, with 8 bases that match TRBD1. Germline trimming cut 7 bases from V and 3 bases from J; bases unmatched to any gene: 4. The CDR3 spans 13 residues. The CDR3 region is CASTGTGYYGYTF. CDR3 DNA sequence: TGTGCCAGCACTGGGACAGGTTACTATGGCTACACCTTC.

This rearrangement joins TRBV11-2 to TRBJ2-5; 9 nucleotides align to TRBD1. The germline gives CDR1 SGHAT, CDR2 FQNNGV. CDR3 length: 14 amino acids. V was clipped by 2 bases and J by 4 bases; unmatched bases: 2. CDR3 loop: CASSLSTGGETQYF. For the CDR3, the DNA is TGTGCCAGCAGCTTATCGACAGGGGGAGAGACCCAGTACTTC.

V and J are TRBV29-1 and TRBJ2-3; the D is unclear. Trimming removed 0 bases at V and 8 bases at J, with 12 bases between. This CDR3 contains 13 residues. Germline CDR1 and CDR2: SQVTM and ANQGSEA. CDR3 in amino acids: CSVEDLPGATQYF. CDR3 coding DNA: TGCAGCGTTGAAGATCTTCCTGGAGCTACGCAGTATTTT.

The rearrangement uses TRBV7-6 and TRBJ2-7; 8 bases match TRBD2. The CDR3 has 13 residues. Per germline, CDR1 SGHVS and CDR2 FNYEAQ. The trim removed 2 bases at V and 4 bases at J, leaving 1 base unmatched. This CDR3 is CASSLRGGYEQYV. Here the CDR3 DNA reads TGTGCCAGCAGCTTACGGGGGGGTTACGAGCAGTACGTC.

V is TRBV28 and J is TRBJ1-1; D not certain. The V gene's germline CDR1 is MDHEN and CDR2 SYDVKM. The CDR3 sequence is 14 residues long. V shed 1 base and J shed 1 base, with 7 bases lying between them. Here the CDR3 DNA reads TGTGCCAGCAGTTTATTTGACAAGAACACTGAAGCTTTCTTT. Residues: CASSLFDKNTEAFF.

This clonotype occurred a few times. The J gene is TRBJ2-3, the V gene TRBV12-3 or TRBV12-4, with D unresolved. The CDR3 loop spans 15 amino acids. Trimming cost V 6 bases and J 1 base, with 14 bases left between them. The CDR3: CASSPQLAGTDTQYF. CDR3 sequence (DNA): TGTGCCAGCAGCCCACAGCTCGCGGGCACAGATACGCAGTATTTT.

This clonotype was counted many times. The chain employs TRBV6-6 and TRBJ2-7, with 9 nucleotides matching TRBD2. Trimming cost V 8 bases and J 3 bases; bases outside gene matches: 14. CDR1 is MNHNY, CDR2 SVGAGI, per germline (reference sequence). The CDR3 is 16 residues long. CDR3 DNA: TGTGCCAGCTCTGGAGGGCGGCTAGCGGGACTCTACGAGCAGTACTTC. As protein: CASSGGRLAGLYEQYF.

The chain links TRBV7-2 to TRBJ2-7; TRBD2 matches at 15 bases. V shed 5 bases and J 2 bases; nucleotides not matched to a gene: 10. This CDR3 is 18 amino acids long. The V gene's germline CDR1 is SGHTA and CDR2 FQGNSA. The CDR3 region is CASSPRGLAGGMAYEQYF. CDR3 bases: TGTGCCAGCAGCCCACGCGGACTAGCGGGAGGGATGGCCTACGAGCAGTACTTC.

As for this clonotype: A much larger clone is a single base away; this may be a read error. The chain is built from TRBV6-2 or TRBV6-3 and TRBJ2-5; D perhaps matches TRBD2 (6 bases). Germline assignment: CDR1 MNHEY and CDR2 SVGEGT. The V and J ends lost 8 bases and 4 bases respectively, with 14 bases between them. The CDR3 spans 13 residues. In nucleotides, the CDR3 is TGTGCCAGCTCGACAGTCGGGGGAGAGACCCAGTACTTC. This codes for CASSTVGGETQYF.